Presented here are 11 T cell receptor beta chains from one specimen sequenced in a study of blood T cell repertoires in COVID-19 (dated by TCRdb to about 2020). Libraries were prepared through the immunoSEQ multiplex PCR assay. Entries here come from immuneACCESS through TCRdb and include only in-frame sequences with V and J called. Some clones fail to appear in such tables; in the studies checked, an unresolved V gene covers under half of the shortfall, and the cause of the remainder is unknown. The sample records about 140,000 clones, roughly four fifths of which are singletons. The ten biggest clones cover approximately 8% of the sample. Sequenced input: peripheral blood. All receptors derive from a human donor in a cohort sampled during active COVID-19.

The J gene is TRBJ2-7, the V gene TRBV28, with D maybe TRBD1 (6 bases). V gave up 6 bases and J gave up 0 bases, with 15 bases separating them. Germline lookup yields CDR1 MDHEN and CDR2 SYDVKM. The CDR3 is 15 residues long. CDR3 sequence: CASSKTGPSSYEQYF. The CDR3 DNA follows: TGTGCCAGCAGCAAGACAGGCCCTAGCTCCTACGAGCAGTACTTC. Filled out from reference TRBV28 and TRBJ2-7, the complete variable domain reads DVKVTQSSRYLVKRTGEKVFLECVQDMDHENMFWYRQDPGLGLRLIYFSYDVKMKEKGDIPEGYSVSREKKERFSLILESASTNQTSMYLCASSKTGPSSYEQYFGPGTRLTVT.

The V call is TRBV5-6, the J call TRBJ1-5; TRBD1 matches at 9 bases. The trim removed 3 bases at V and 3 bases at J, leaving 4 bases unmatched. The germline gives CDR1 SGHDT, CDR2 YYEEEE. CDR3 length: 15 amino acids. CDR3 in amino acids: CASSYRDRDNQPQHF. CDR3 nucleotide sequence: TGTGCCAGCAGCTACCGGGACAGGGACAATCAGCCCCAGCATTTT.

A remark on this clone: Relative to the germline gene, one junction end is altered; a read error may explain this. The chain recombines TRBV7-8 with TRBJ2-2, with 8 bases lining up with TRBD2. CDR1 is SGHVS, CDR2 FQNEAQ, per germline. The CDR3 is 18 amino acids. In DNA, the CDR3 is TGTGCCAGCAGTTTAGCTCTGAGGCTAGCGGGCGCGGCCGGGGAGCTGTTTTTT. This sequence encodes CASSLALRLAGAAGELFF. The full variable domain, completed using reference TRBV7-8 and TRBJ2-2, is GAGVSQSPRYKVAKRGQDVALRCDPISGHVSLFWYQQALGQGPEFLTYFQNEAQLDKSGLPSDRFFAERPEGSVSTLKIQRTQQEDSAVYLCASSLALRLAGAAGELFFGEGSRLTVL.

This clone was seen a handful of times. This chain links TRBV7-3 with TRBJ2-2; TRBD2 agrees at 7 bases. Germline V gene data show CDR1 as SGHTA and CDR2 as FQGTGA. There are 17 residues in the CDR3. The trim removed 1 base at V and 1 base at J, leaving 6 bases unmatched. The CDR3 sequence is CASSLKRAGWNTGELFF. CDR3 nucleotide sequence: TGTGCCAGCAGCTTAAAGAGAGCGGGGTGGAACACCGGGGAGCTGTTTTTT. Together with reference TRBV7-3 and TRBJ2-2, the CDR3 gives the full variable domain: GAGVSQTPSNKVTEKGKYVELRCDPISGHTALYWYRQSLGQGPEFLIYFQGTGAADDSGLPNDRFFAVRPEGSVSTLKIQRTERGDSAVYLCASSLKRAGWNTGELFFGEGSRLTVL.

The rearrangement links TRBV19 to TRBJ2-7, with 7 nucleotides matching TRBD1. This CDR3 has 14 amino acids. Germline assignment: CDR1 LNHDA and CDR2 SQIVND (reference sequence). Trimming removed 6 bases from V and 0 bases from J; junction bases left unmatched: 5. DNA for the CDR3: TGTGCCAGTAGCCGGGACAGAAGCTCCTACGAGCAGTACTTC. It is translated as CASSRDRSSYEQYF.

V gene TRBV6-5 combines with J gene TRBJ2-7; perhaps TRBD1 as D (5 bases). The CDR3 is 14 amino acids. The V gene's germline CDR1 is MNHEY and CDR2 SVGAGI. Trimming stripped 6 bases from V and 2 bases from J, with 14 bases between. CDR3 nucleotide sequence: TGTGCCAGCAGAGGTCCAGGGCTTACCTACGAGCAGTACTTC. Translating gives CASRGPGLTYEQYF.

This clone has just a few counts. One end of the junction is discordant with germline, which a read error may explain. The rearrangement joins TRBV7-7 to TRBJ2-2; D is unclear. The CDR3 consists of 16 residues. The germline gives CDR1 SSHAT, CDR2 FNYEAQ (reference sequence). CDR3 loop: CASSPVRQANTGELFF. CDR3 DNA sequence: TGTGCTAGCAGCCCCGTCCGGCAGGCGAACACCGGGGAGCTGTTTTTT.

The chain joins TRBV7-9 to TRBJ1-4; 11 bases fit TRBD1. Germline V gene data show CDR1 as SEHNR and CDR2 as FQNEAQ (reference sequence). Trimming removed 6 bases from V and 7 bases from J; junction bases left unmatched: 4. CDR3 length: 14 residues. DNA for the CDR3: TGTGCCAGCAGGTGGACAGGGGGCGGTGAAAAACTGTTTTTT. Its protein is CASRWTGGGEKLFF.

The chain has TRBV3-1 (or the pseudogene TRBV3-2) and TRBJ2-7, with 8 bases fitting TRBD2. J lost 6 bases, V lost 3 bases, and 10 bases had no gene match. The CDR3 has 15 amino acids. Germline V gene sequence: CDR1 LGHDT, CDR2 YNNKEL (reference sequence). DNA for the CDR3: TGTGCCAGCAGCCAGTATGCGGGGGGCCGGGCCGAGCAGTACTTC. Protein sequence: CASSQYAGGRAEQYF.

The table lists this clone with a count of one. The rearrangement uses TRBV6-6 and TRBJ1-1; 8 bases align to TRBD1. V gave up 3 bases and J gave up 10 bases; unmatched junction bases: 4. This CDR3 has 12 amino acids. Germline CDR1 reads MNHNY; CDR2 reads SVGAGI (reference sequence). The CDR3 spells CASSYSQGAAFF. The CDR3 DNA follows: TGTGCCAGCAGTTATTCGCAGGGGGCAGCTTTCTTT.

CDR3 DNA: TGTGCCAGCAGCCAACCACCCGCCGGACAGGGGGCGCGCACTGAAGCTTTCTTT. Protein: CASSQPPAGQGARTEAFF. The J gene is TRBJ1-1, the V gene TRBV7-2, with TRBD1 identical over 11 bases. CDR1 and CDR2 (germline): SGHTA, FQGNSA. The CDR3 consists of 18 residues. J lost 4 bases, V lost 5 bases, and 15 bases had no gene match.